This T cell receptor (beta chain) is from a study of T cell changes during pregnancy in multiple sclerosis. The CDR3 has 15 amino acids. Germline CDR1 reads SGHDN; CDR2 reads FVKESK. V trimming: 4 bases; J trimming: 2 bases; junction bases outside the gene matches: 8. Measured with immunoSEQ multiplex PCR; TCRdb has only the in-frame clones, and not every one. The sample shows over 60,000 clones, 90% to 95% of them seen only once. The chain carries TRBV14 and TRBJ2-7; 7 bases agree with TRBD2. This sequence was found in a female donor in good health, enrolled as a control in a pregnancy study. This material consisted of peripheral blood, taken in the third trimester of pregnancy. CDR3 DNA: TGTGCCAGCAGCCCACAGCGGGGTGGAACCTACGAGCAGTACTTC. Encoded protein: CASSPQRGGTYEQYF.